The 20 T cell receptor beta chains reported below all come from one sample, sequenced in a study of blood T cells in healthy people across ages. Using a J-beta primer mix together with a sample-barcoded 5' primer, a second PCR was run for about 6 to 12 cycles. From the 5' RACE reads, TCRdb called clonotypes with MiXCR, one entry per CDR3 protein. The sample consists of under 800,000 distinct CDR3 sequences, approximately 43% of them appearing once. Sample: blood. The receptors shown here come from a woman aged 55-75 years in good health.

The sample holds a few counts of this clonotype. This chain connects TRBV14 to TRBJ2-7; D not certain. The J call is uncertain, as TRBJ2-5 better fits the DNA end. Germline assignment: CDR1 SGHDN and CDR2 FVKESK. The CDR3 covers 12 residues. This chain's CDR3 is CASSQGWETQYF. The CDR3 DNA reads as TGTGCCAGCAGCCAAGGATGGGAGACCCAGTACTTC.

This clonotype has a handful of counts. The chain couples TRBV20-1 to TRBJ2-7; 7 bases are shared with TRBD2. The CDR3 is made up of 14 amino acids. With 1 base clipped from V and 5 bases from J, the junction kept 8 bases outside the gene matches. Per the germline V gene, CDR1 is DFQATT and CDR2 is SNEGSKA (reference sequence). The CDR3 DNA reads as TGCAGTGCTAGAGGAGGGGCAGGGAGGGACGAGCAGTACTTC. Translating it yields CSARGGAGRDEQYF.

V and J are TRBV10-3 and TRBJ2-3; 12 nucleotides agree with TRBD1. Trimming removed 5 bases from V and 2 bases from J; junction bases left unmatched: 2. Germline V gene lookup returns CDR1 ENHRY and CDR2 SYGVKD. CDR3 length: 15 residues. This CDR3 is CAISRDRGLTDTQYF. The CDR3, as DNA: TGTGCCATCAGTCGGGACAGGGGGCTCACAGATACGCAGTATTTT.

This chain joins TRBV18 and TRBJ1-2; 10 nucleotides line up with TRBD1. Trimming at V came to 4 bases and at J to 6 bases, leaving 11 bases not matched to a gene. From germline, CDR1 is KGHSH and CDR2 LQKENI. The CDR3 is 16 amino acids. CDR3 DNA: TGTGCCAGCTCACGAGATTCAACCGGGACAGGGGATGGCTACACCTTC. As protein: CASSRDSTGTGDGYTF. Looking up the rest from reference TRBV18 and TRBJ1-2 gives the full variable domain: NAGVMQNPRHLVRRRGQEARLRCSPMKGHSHVYWYRQLPEEGLKFMVYLQKENIIDESGMPKERFSAEFPKEGPSILRIQQVVRGDSAAYFCASSRDSTGTGDGYTFGSGTRLTVV.

This clonotype was detected a few times. The V call is TRBV27, the J call TRBJ2-7; 8 positions agree with TRBD1. With V trimmed by 3 bases and J by 2 bases, 3 bases remained unmatched. The CDR3 sequence is 14 residues long. Germline V CDR1 and CDR2: MNHEY, SMNVEV (reference sequence). Here the CDR3 reads CASSLDRVTYEQYF. In DNA form, the CDR3 reads TGTGCCAGCAGTTTGGACAGGGTGACCTACGAGCAGTACTTC.

This clonotype was detected only once. This chain joins TRBV20-1 and TRBJ2-7, with 13 bases aligning to TRBD2. V lost 5 bases, J lost 7 bases, and 11 bases stayed unmatched. Germline loops: CDR1 DFQATT, CDR2 SNEGSKA (reference sequence). The CDR3 totals 15 residues. The CDR3 DNA reads as TGCAGTGCTCTCGGACTAGCGGGGGCCAACAATGAGCAGTACTTC. Its translation is CSALGLAGANNEQYF.

The V and J genes are TRBV10-3 and TRBJ2-3, with 9 bases that match TRBD1. Trimming cost V 0 bases and J 8 bases; bases outside gene matches: 9. This CDR3 spans 16 amino acids. Germline CDR1 and CDR2: ENHRY and SYGVKD. This chain's CDR3 is CAISESDRGLRGTQYF. The CDR3 DNA reads TGTGCCATCAGTGAGTCGGACAGGGGCCTCCGGGGTACGCAGTATTTT.

The chain uses TRBV20-1 and TRBJ2-3, with D perhaps matching TRBD2 (6 bases). There are 14 residues in the CDR3. CDR1 DFQATT and CDR2 SNEGSKA come from the germline V gene (reference sequence). Trimming took off 6 bases at V and 5 bases at J, with 18 bases between the two ends. The CDR3 loop reads CSANWDSRGDTQYF. The CDR3 DNA is TGCAGTGCCAACTGGGACTCCAGAGGAGATACGCAGTATTTT.

This clonotype was detected only a few times. J is TRBJ2-4 and V is TRBV7-2, with 10 bases that match TRBD2. With the DNA end fitting TRBJ2-7 better, the J assignment may be wrong. The CDR3 covers 16 residues. Germline CDR1 and CDR2: SGHTA and FQGNSA. CDR3 in DNA: TGTGCCAGCAGCTCCGATCCTAGCGGGGGACGGTACGAGCAGTACTTC. Its protein product is CASSSDPSGGRYEQYF.

This clonotype was seen just once. The chain has TRBV29-1 and TRBJ1-2; the D is unclear. Trimming removed 4 bases from V and 2 bases from J, with 8 bases in between. The CDR3 loop spans 12 amino acids. CDR1 and CDR2 (germline): SQVTM, ANQGSEA. DNA for the CDR3: TGCAGCGTTGGGACGGTCAACTATGGCTACACCTTC. Residues: CSVGTVNYGYTF.

This clonotype was counted ten times or more. This chain connects TRBV2 to TRBJ2-1, with a weak D call TRBD1 (6 bases). Germline V gene sequence: CDR1 SNHLY, CDR2 FYNNEI. Between the trimmed V and J ends, which lost 8 bases and 3 bases, there was a span of 14 bases. This CDR3 is built from 14 residues. This CDR3 reads CASLMGADYNEQFF. DNA for the CDR3: TGTGCCAGCCTGATGGGGGCCGACTACAATGAGCAGTTCTTC.

The chain carries TRBV5-1 and TRBJ2-5, with D perhaps matching TRBD1 or TRBD2 (5 bases each). The J call is uncertain, as TRBJ2-7 better fits the DNA end. The CDR3 is 14 residues long. Germline values: CDR1 SGHRS, CDR2 YFSETQ. CDR3 nucleotide sequence: TGCGCCAGCAGCTTGGATGGGTGGGGGTACGAGCAGTACTTC. As protein: CASSLDGWGYEQYF.

This chain links TRBV10-3 with TRBJ2-1; perhaps D is TRBD1 or TRBD2 (6 bases each). V was trimmed by 7 bases and J by 5 bases, leaving 18 bases between them. The CDR3 is made up of 15 amino acids. Germline CDR1 ENHRY, CDR2 SYGVKD. For the CDR3, the DNA is TGTGCCATCAATGGGGGAGGTGGGGGGCACAATGAGCAGTTCTTC. This codes for CAINGGGGGHNEQFF.

This clonotype was observed a handful of times. V gene TRBV19 combines with J gene TRBJ2-1; 14 bases line up with TRBD2. V shed 6 bases, J shed 7 bases, and the junction held 5 bases outside the gene matches. Germline CDR1 is LNHDA and CDR2 is SQIVND (reference sequence). CDR3 length: 15 amino acids. CDR3 DNA: TGTGCCAGTAGAAGACTAGCGGGAGGGGTGAATGAGCAGTTCTTC. It encodes CASRRLAGGVNEQFF.

The J gene is TRBJ2-7, the V gene TRBV10-3; 9 positions match TRBD1. This CDR3 is built from 15 residues. Germline assignment: CDR1 ENHRY and CDR2 SYGVKD. V was pared by 3 bases and J by 2 bases, with 5 bases of the junction left unmatched. As DNA, the CDR3 is TGTGCCATCAGTGACCCGGGACAGGGAACCTACGAGCAGTACTTC. Its translation is CAISDPGQGTYEQYF.

This chain joins TRBV28 and TRBJ2-7; 7 positions match TRBD2. This CDR3 is built from 14 residues. Per germline, CDR1 MDHEN and CDR2 SYDVKM. V dropped 6 bases and J dropped 1; count of bases not matched to a gene: 6. CDR3 loop: CASRRSGASYEQYF. DNA for the CDR3: TGTGCCAGCAGGCGGAGCGGGGCTTCCTACGAGCAGTACTTC. Based on the CDR3 plus reference TRBV28 and TRBJ2-7, the full variable domain is DVKVTQSSRYLVKRTGEKVFLECVQDMDHENMFWYRQDPGLGLRLIYFSYDVKMKEKGDIPEGYSVSREKKERFSLILESASTNQTSMYLCASRRSGASYEQYFGPGTRLTVT.

The chain combines TRBV3-1 with TRBJ2-6, with 10 bases identical to TRBD2. The ends lost 4 bases at V and 0 bases at J; junction bases unmatched: 6. CDR1 and CDR2 (germline): LGHDT, YNNKEL (reference sequence). The CDR3 has 18 residues. The DNA of the CDR3 is TGTGCCAGCAGCCTTTTCGGACTAGCGGTCTCTGGGGCCAACGTCCTGACTTTC. Translated: CASSLFGLAVSGANVLTF.

The chain couples TRBV20-1 to TRBJ2-3, with 8 positions matching TRBD1. There are 16 residues in the CDR3. Germline lookup yields CDR1 DFQATT and CDR2 SNEGSKA (reference sequence). Germline trimming cut 8 bases from V and 3 bases from J; bases unmatched to any gene: 16. The CDR3 coding sequence is TGCAGTCTCCGGGCGAATAGGGGACAGGCAACAGATACGCAGTATTTT. It translates to CSLRANRGQATDTQYF.

The chain employs TRBV20-1 and TRBJ1-5; 8 bases match TRBD1. The CDR3 is 14 amino acids. Unmatched junction bases numbered 5, after V lost 6 bases and J lost 1 base. Germline values: CDR1 DFQATT, CDR2 SNEGSKA (reference sequence). The DNA of the CDR3 is TGCAGTGCCGACAGGGGTGTAAGCAATCAGCCCCAGCATTTT. Translated, it gives CSADRGVSNQPQHF.

The sample holds a few counts of this clonotype. V gene TRBV20-1 combines with J gene TRBJ1-2, with TRBD1 identical over 12 bases. CDR1 DFQATT and CDR2 SNEGSKA come from the germline V gene (reference sequence). Trimming removed 2 bases from V and 7 bases from J; junction bases left unmatched: 8. The CDR3 contains 15 residues. In DNA, the CDR3 is TGCAGTGCTAGACCGGGACAGGGGGCAGTTAGTGGCTACACCTTC. It codes for CSARPGQGAVSGYTF.